The T cell receptor beta chain described here comes from a study of blood T cell repertoires in COVID-19. Original analysis: Amplification of reference gene primers was used by the study to estimate nucleated cell counts. TCRdb's copy holds only in-frame clones and misses some; the assay was immunoSEQ multiplex PCR. The V and J calls and the clone size are those of that table, but D and trimming were determined from the DNA. The sample consists of hundreds of thousands of clones, roughly 88% of them appearing once. The CDR3 is 16 residues long. V lost 8 bases, J lost 1 base, and 14 bases stayed unmatched. CDR1 is MDHEN and CDR2 is SYDVKM in the germline V gene.

This sequence originates from a middle-aged woman with acute COVID-19. The chain recombines TRBV28 with TRBJ2-7; TRBD2 matches 7 bases. The sequenced material came from PBMCs or T cells enriched from blood (not recorded which). The CDR3 loop is CASPPAGASGSYEQYF. Written as DNA, the CDR3 is TGTGCCAGCCCCCCCGCCGGGGCTAGCGGATCCTACGAGCAGTACTTC.